These 6 T cell receptor beta chains came from one sample sequenced in a study of Graves' ophthalmopathy and Graves' hyperthyroidism. Amplification of the TCR beta CDR3 regions used RNA transcripts (as template). First-round RT-PCR employed HTBI primers, with a second-round multiplex PCR after it. TCRdb re-called the multiplex PCR reads through MiXCR, storing one row per CDR3 protein. Of a few hundred thousand distinct CDR3 sequences listed, under 20% are singletons. The sequencing input was peripheral blood. The receptors here all came from an adult man with Graves' ophthalmopathy.

This clonotype was seen many times. The rearrangement uses TRBV6-1 and TRBJ2-7, with TRBD2 identical over 13 bases. In germline, CDR1 is MNHNS, CDR2 SASEGT. Trimming cost V 2 bases and J 2 bases; bases outside gene matches: 6. The CDR3 loop spans 17 amino acids. In DNA form, the CDR3 reads TGTGCCAGCAGTGAATCACTAGCGGGAGGGACTCCCTACGAGCAGTACTTC. Protein: CASSESLAGGTPYEQYF.

This clonotype was observed at least ten times. The chain combines TRBV5-1 with TRBJ1-2, with D tentatively TRBD1 (5 bases). The CDR3 is 13 residues long. V lost 0 bases and J 7 bases, leaving 10 bases between the germline ends. Per germline, CDR1 SGHRS and CDR2 YFSETQ. CDR3 coding DNA: TGCGCCAGCAGCTTGGAAGGGGATAGTGGCTACACCTTC. Translation: CASSLEGDSGYTF.

There are many counts of this clonotype. At one end the junction does not follow the germline gene, possibly because of a read error. The CDR3 loop is CASTELQPSYEQYF. CDR3 nucleotides: TGTGCCAGCACTGAATTGCAGCCATCCTACGAGCAGTACTTC. The chain has TRBV6-1 and TRBJ2-7; D unclear. Germline-derived CDR1 and CDR2 are MNHNS and SASEGT. The CDR3 contains 14 residues.

This clonotype was detected ten times or more. The V and J genes are TRBV7-9 and TRBJ2-7, with a possible D match to TRBD2 (6 bases). Between the trimmed V and J ends, which lost 7 bases and 2 bases, there was a span of 15 bases. CDR1 SEHNR and CDR2 FQNEAQ come from the germline V gene (reference sequence). The CDR3 consists of 14 residues. The DNA for the CDR3 is TGTGCCAGCAAAGGTCTCGGAGGGGCCTACGAGCAGTACTTC. Encoded protein: CASKGLGGAYEQYF. The full variable domain, with the rest looked up from reference TRBV7-9 and TRBJ2-7, is DTGVSQNPRHKITKRGQNVTFRCDPISEHNRLYWYRQTLGQGPEFLTYFQNEAQLEKSRLLSDRFSAERPKGSFSTLEIQRTEQGDSAMYLCASKGLGGAYEQYFGPGTRLTVT.

The table lists this clonotype with many counts. The chain couples TRBV6-2 or TRBV6-3 to TRBJ1-2; D might be TRBD1 (5 bases). The length of the CDR3 is 14 residues. V was pared by 7 bases and J by 8 bases, with 20 bases between. Per the germline V gene, CDR1 is MNHEY and CDR2 is SVGEGT. CDR3 sequence: CASIQDNIIGGYTF. The CDR3 coding sequence is TGTGCCAGCATCCAGGACAACATTATCGGAGGCTACACCTTC.

This clonotype was recorded many times. The V gene is TRBV10-2, the J gene TRBJ1-5; no reliable D call. V dropped 6 bases and J dropped 0 bases, with 12 bases sitting between them. The germline gives CDR1 WSHSY, CDR2 SAAADI. The CDR3 contains 15 residues. The CDR3 DNA reads as TGCGCCAGCAGGCCCACACCTTATAGCAATCAGCCCCAGCATTTT. Its protein is CASRPTPYSNQPQHF.